These 14 T cell receptor beta chains were all obtained from the same sample, sequenced in a study of identical twins. TCRdb re-analysed the 5' RACE reads in MiXCR, keeping a single row per CDR3 protein. The sample records about 660,000 distinct CDR3 sequences, roughly 8% being singletons. These records were also assigned to another study, of yellow fever vaccine responses in identical twins.

Sequencing was done on a sample of PBMCs. The receptors were sampled from a woman aged 18-29 years in good health.

This clonotype was detected a few times. The rearrangement links TRBV6-5 to TRBJ1-2; D gene unclear. V lost 6 bases and J lost 4, with 6 bases in between. The CDR3 is 11 amino acids. CDR1 and CDR2 (germline): MNHEY, SVGAGI. CDR3 DNA sequence: TGTGCCAGCAGGAAGGGCTATGGCTACACCTTC. Protein sequence: CASRKGYGYTF.

There are a few counts of this clonotype. V is TRBV2 and J is TRBJ2-2; a possible D gene is TRBD1 (6 bases). The CDR3 runs to 14 residues. CDR1 SNHLY and CDR2 FYNNEI come from the germline V gene. V gave up 8 bases and J gave up 0 bases, with 10 bases separating them. Written as DNA, the CDR3 is TGTGCCAGCCAGGACAGTTCGAACACCGGGGAGCTGTTTTTT. Its translation: CASQDSSNTGELFF.

This clonotype occurred many times. J is TRBJ1-1 and V is TRBV5-1; no firm D call. The CDR3 extends over 16 amino acids. V was shortened by 1 base and J by 0 bases, with 13 bases between the two germline ends. The germline V gene encodes CDR1 SGHRS and CDR2 YFSETQ. The CDR3 nucleotides read TGCGCCAGCAGCTTGTCTGATAGGGCCATGAACACTGAAGCTTTCTTT. Encoded protein: CASSLSDRAMNTEAFF.

This clonotype was seen more than once but under ten times. The chain recombines TRBV28 with TRBJ2-1; TRBD2 matches 16 bases. The germline V gene encodes CDR1 MDHEN and CDR2 SYDVKM. CDR3 length: 18 residues. Unmatched junction bases numbered 12, after V lost 3 bases and J lost 10 bases. In DNA form, the CDR3 reads TGTGCCAGCAGTTTTCCAGGACCCGGGACTAGCGGGGGGGGAGAGCAGTTCTTC. This gives the protein CASSFPGPGTSGGGEQFF.

This clonotype was counted a few times. The V and J genes are TRBV20-1 and TRBJ2-3, with D unclear. The ends were cut back, 7 bases at V and 4 bases at J, with 12 bases in the middle. The CDR3 is made up of 12 amino acids. The germline CDR1 and CDR2 sequences are DFQATT and SNEGSKA (reference sequence). The CDR3: CSGVPGADTQYF. The CDR3 DNA reads as TGCAGTGGGGTACCAGGAGCAGATACGCAGTATTTT.

The sample holds many counts of this clonotype. V usage is TRBV6-1 and J usage is TRBJ2-5, with D unclear. The CDR3 contains 14 residues. The V end was cut by 2 bases, the J end by 1 base, with 8 bases between. Germline-derived CDR1 and CDR2 are MNHNS and SASEGT. DNA of the CDR3: TGTGCCAGCAGTGAATACGGCAGCCAAGAGACCCAGTACTTC. Amino acid sequence: CASSEYGSQETQYF.

In this sample, this clonotype turned up a few times. V and J are TRBV6-1 and TRBJ2-3; D is undetermined. The length of the CDR3 is 13 residues. Trimming shortened V by 2 bases and J by 3 bases, and 6 bases separated the two germline ends. Looked up from germline, CDR1 is MNHNS and CDR2 is SASEGT. CDR3: CASSETVTDTQYF. CDR3 nucleotide sequence: TGTGCCAGCAGTGAAACGGTTACAGATACGCAGTATTTT.

The chain recombines TRBV6-2 or TRBV6-3 with TRBJ2-1, with 7 bases fitting TRBD1. The CDR3 is 14 amino acids. Germline-derived CDR1 and CDR2 are MNHEY and SVGEGT. Unmatched junction bases numbered 4, after V lost 2 bases and J lost 6 bases. The DNA for the CDR3 is TGTGCCAGCAGTTACGACAGGGAAGTCAATGAGCAGTTCTTC. Protein sequence: CASSYDREVNEQFF.

CDR3 loop: CAWRIGGTDTQYF. The CDR3 nucleotides read TGTGCCTGGAGGATAGGGGGCACAGATACGCAGTATTTT. The chain employs TRBV30 and TRBJ2-3, with a possible D match to TRBD1 (5 bases). Trimming took off 3 bases at V and 1 base at J, with 8 bases between the two ends. CDR1 is GTSNPN and CDR2 is SVGIG in the germline V gene (reference sequence). The CDR3 is 13 amino acids. Filled out from reference TRBV30 and TRBJ2-3, the complete variable domain reads SQTIHQWPATLVQPVGSPLSLECTVEGTSNPNLYWYRQAAGRGLQLLFYSVGIGQISSEVPQNLSASRPQDRQFILSSKKLLLSDSGFYLCAWRIGGTDTQYFGPGTRLTVL.

This clonotype was counted at least ten times. V gene TRBV14 combines with J gene TRBJ1-1; a possible D gene is TRBD1 (5 bases). The germline V gene has CDR1 SGHDN and CDR2 FVKESK. This CDR3 is 16 amino acids long. The V end was cut by 0 bases, the J end by 1 base, with 12 bases between. This chain's CDR3 is CASSQDRGPKNTEAFF. CDR3 bases: TGTGCCAGCAGCCAAGATCGGGGACCCAAGAACACTGAAGCTTTCTTT.

This clonotype was seen a handful of times. V gene TRBV20-1 combines with J gene TRBJ2-3; 9 bases align to TRBD2. V lost 2 bases, J lost 4 bases, and 10 bases stayed unmatched. Per the germline V gene, CDR1 is DFQATT and CDR2 is SNEGSKA (reference sequence). The CDR3 loop spans 16 amino acids. This CDR3 reads CSARSSVAGVADTQYF. CDR3 nucleotides: TGCAGTGCTAGATCCTCCGTAGCGGGGGTTGCAGATACGCAGTATTTT.

This clonotype showed up just a few times. V is TRBV4-2 and J is TRBJ2-3; unclear D gene. CDR1 is LGHNA and CDR2 is YNFKEQ in the germline V gene. The CDR3 loop spans 17 amino acids. V was clipped by 0 bases and J by 0 bases, with 13 bases between them. The CDR3 DNA reads as TGTGCCAGCAGCCAAGATTCGTCTAGTATTAGCACAGATACGCAGTATTTT. Its translation: CASSQDSSSISTDTQYF.

The V and J genes are TRBV7-9 and TRBJ2-1; unclear D gene. The CDR3 contains 13 residues. V was cut by 4 bases and J by 7 bases, with 11 bases left in between. Germline V lookup: CDR1 SEHNR, CDR2 FQNEAQ (reference sequence). The CDR3 DNA follows: TGTGCCAGCAGCTCTGCCCCCCGGAATGAGCAGTTCTTC. It translates to CASSSAPRNEQFF.

This clonotype has only a few counts. This chain connects TRBV4-1 to TRBJ2-5, with D hard to call. Trimming stripped 2 bases from V and 1 base from J, with 14 bases between. Germline V gene sequence: CDR1 MGHRA, CDR2 YSYEKL. The length of the CDR3 is 16 residues. The CDR3, as DNA: TGCGCCAGCAGCCAACACCTACTCGAGTCCCAAGAGACCCAGTACTTC. Encoded protein: CASSQHLLESQETQYF.